This is a list of T cell receptor beta chains from one sample in a study of T cell changes during pregnancy in multiple sclerosis. Using immunoSEQ multiplex PCR, the repertoire was profiled, and TCRdb retains in-frame clones only, with some absent. The sample has under 65,000 clones; roughly 92% are singletons. Material: peripheral blood, obtained in the second trimester of pregnancy. The receptors shown here come from a female donor with multiple sclerosis, enrolled in a pregnancy study. The CDR3 runs from the conserved cysteine through the conserved F or W. A D gene is named only where the DNA matches it firmly. The size of a clone is reported for some rows only, either as once, few or many, or as a class for expanded clones.

CDR3 length: 15
clone size: .
D gene: .
J gene: TRBJ1-5
V gene: TRBV4-1
CDR3 DNA: TGCGCCAGCAGCCAAGGAGACAGCTCATGGCAGCCCCAGCATTTT
CDR3 protein: CASSQGDSSWQPQHF

CDR3 length: 17
clone size: medium-sized
D gene: .
J gene: TRBJ1-3
V gene: TRBV14
CDR3 DNA: TGTGCCAGCAGCCACGTCTGGCGCTCTCGGAGAGGAAACACCATATATTTT
CDR3 protein: CASSHVWRSRRGNTIYF

CDR3 length: 18
clone size: few
D gene: TRBD1
J gene: TRBJ2-1
V gene: TRBV5-4
CDR3 DNA: TGTGCCAGCAGCTTCGGGACAGGGGGCTTTTCACCGTACAATGAGCAGTTCTTC
CDR3 protein: CASSFGTGGFSPYNEQFF

CDR3 length: 15
clone size: .
D gene: .
J gene: TRBJ2-7
V gene: TRBV2
CDR3 DNA: TGTGCCAGCAGTAGTTTGAGGGACACCTTATACGAGCAGTACTTC
CDR3 protein: CASSSLRDTLYEQYF

CDR3 length: 16
clone size: .
D gene: .
J gene: TRBJ1-4
V gene: TRBV2
CDR3 DNA: TGTGCCAGCAGTGAAGGGGCGAAGGCCTTTAATGAAAAACTGTTTTTT
CDR3 protein: CASSEGAKAFNEKLFF

CDR3 length: 15
clone size: once
D gene: .
J gene: TRBJ2-2
V gene: TRBV19
CDR3 DNA: TGTGCCAGTAGGGGCACAGGGCAGTTCGTTGGGGAGCTGTTTTTT
CDR3 protein: CASRGTGQFVGELFF

CDR3 length: 16
clone size: .
D gene: TRBD2
J gene: TRBJ2-3
V gene: TRBV7-9
CDR3 DNA: TGTGCCAGCAGCTTAGGGGCGGGAGTGCCCACAGATACGCAGTATTTT
CDR3 protein: CASSLGAGVPTDTQYF

CDR3 length: 17
clone size: .
D gene: TRBD2
J gene: TRBJ2-4
V gene: TRBV10-3
CDR3 DNA: TGTGCCATCAGTGCCCTAGCGGGAGAGTACGCACAAAACATTCAGTACTTC
CDR3 protein: CAISALAGEYAQNIQYF

CDR3 length: 15
clone size: .
D gene: .
J gene: TRBJ2-7
V gene: TRBV19
CDR3 DNA: TGTGCCAGTAGTATAAGTCCGGTATACTCCTACGAGCAGTACTTC
CDR3 protein: CASSISPVYSYEQYF

CDR3 length: 18
clone size: .
D gene: TRBD1
J gene: TRBJ1-4
V gene: TRBV28
CDR3 DNA: TGTGCCAGCAGGGACTACGGACAGGGTATGGTGTCTAATGAAAAACTGTTTTTT
CDR3 protein: CASRDYGQGMVSNEKLFF

CDR3 length: 13
clone size: .
D gene: TRBD1
J gene: TRBJ2-3
V gene: TRBV30
CDR3 DNA: TGTGCCTGGGGGACAGGGGACACAGATACGCAGTATTTT
CDR3 protein: CAWGTGDTDTQYF

CDR3 length: 14
clone size: .
D gene: .
J gene: TRBJ2-3
V gene: TRBV18
CDR3 DNA: TGTGCCAGCTCAAGGACTGGAAGCACAGATACGCAGTATTTT
CDR3 protein: CASSRTGSTDTQYF

CDR3 length: 12
clone size: medium-sized
D gene: .
J gene: TRBJ1-2
V gene: TRBV29-1
CDR3 DNA: TGCAGCGTTCAGGCGGGGGGACTTGGCTACACCTTC
CDR3 protein: CSVQAGGLGYTF

CDR3 length: 19
clone size: .
D gene: TRBD1
J gene: TRBJ1-3
V gene: TRBV12-5
CDR3 DNA: TGTGCTAGTGGTTTGAGTATAGGGAAACAGGGGAGCTCTGGAAACACCATATATTTT
CDR3 protein: CASGLSIGKQGSSGNTIYF

CDR3 length: 13
clone size: .
D gene: TRBD1
J gene: TRBJ1-1
V gene: TRBV30
CDR3 DNA: TGTGCCTGGAGCGCAGGGGGTCCAAGGGAAGCTTTCTTT
CDR3 protein: CAWSAGGPREAFF

CDR3 length: 14
clone size: .
D gene: .
J gene: TRBJ2-7
V gene: TRBV28
CDR3 DNA: TGTGCCAGCAGTTTGGAAGCGAGCTCCTACGAGCAGTACTTC
CDR3 protein: CASSLEASSYEQYF

CDR3 length: 16
clone size: .
D gene: TRBD2
J gene: TRBJ2-7
V gene: TRBV19
CDR3 DNA: TGTGCCAGTAGTACCCCTAGCGGGAGGTCCGAGGACGAGCAGTACTTC
CDR3 protein: CASSTPSGRSEDEQYF

CDR3 length: 15
clone size: .
D gene: TRBD2
J gene: TRBJ2-2
V gene: TRBV11-3
CDR3 DNA: TGTGCCAGCAGCCTGGGACTAGCGGGAACAGGGGAGCTGTTTTTT
CDR3 protein: CASSLGLAGTGELFF

CDR3 length: 15
clone size: .
D gene: TRBD1
J gene: TRBJ1-1
V gene: TRBV4-1
CDR3 DNA: TGCGCCAGCAGCCCTACCGGACAGGGGGTCGCTGAAGCTTTCTTT
CDR3 protein: CASSPTGQGVAEAFF

CDR3 length: 14
clone size: .
D gene: TRBD2
J gene: TRBJ2-3
V gene: TRBV2
CDR3 DNA: TGTGCCAGCAGTGAAGGCGGGAGGGAATATACGCAGTATTTT
CDR3 protein: CASSEGGREYTQYF

CDR3 length: 15
clone size: once
D gene: .
J gene: TRBJ2-6
V gene: TRBV7-8
CDR3 DNA: TGTGCCAGCAGCTCCCGTAGTAGTGGGGCCAACGTCCTGACTTTC
CDR3 protein: CASSSRSSGANVLTF

CDR3 length: 14
clone size: .
D gene: TRBD1
J gene: TRBJ1-1
V gene: TRBV7-3
CDR3 DNA: TGTGCCAGCATTCGCAGGACAGGGAACACTGAAGCTTTCTTT
CDR3 protein: CASIRRTGNTEAFF

CDR3 length: 14
clone size: .
D gene: TRBD1
J gene: TRBJ1-1
V gene: TRBV5-1
CDR3 DNA: TGCGCCAGCAGCAATGACAGGGGGGTCACTGAAGCTTTCTTT
CDR3 protein: CASSNDRGVTEAFF

CDR3 length: 17
clone size: .
D gene: TRBD1
J gene: TRBJ2-7
V gene: TRBV28
CDR3 DNA: TGTGCCAGCAGTCAGGGGACAGGGAAGGGTTGGGCTCGGGAGCAGTACTTC
CDR3 protein: CASSQGTGKGWAREQYF

CDR3 length: 13
clone size: few
D gene: .
J gene: TRBJ1-1
V gene: TRBV30
CDR3 DNA: TGTGCCTCCACAAGGACTTTCCTCACTGAAGCTTTCTTT
CDR3 protein: CASTRTFLTEAFF

CDR3 length: 16
clone size: once
D gene: TRBD2
J gene: TRBJ2-7
V gene: TRBV28
CDR3 DNA: TGTGCCAGCATCGGGACTAGCGAGTTCGATAACTACGAGCAGTACTTC
CDR3 protein: CASIGTSEFDNYEQYF

CDR3 length: 16
clone size: .
D gene: .
J gene: TRBJ2-4
V gene: TRBV10-2
CDR3 DNA: TGCGCCAGCAGGCAACGGGGTTTGAACCCCAAAAACATTCAGTACTTC
CDR3 protein: CASRQRGLNPKNIQYF

CDR3 length: 15
clone size: .
D gene: TRBD1
J gene: TRBJ1-2
V gene: TRBV4-1
CDR3 DNA: TGCGCCAGCAGCCAAGGGACAGGGGTTTCTTATGGCTACACCTTC
CDR3 protein: CASSQGTGVSYGYTF

CDR3 length: 16
clone size: once
D gene: .
J gene: TRBJ2-7
V gene: TRBV5-1
CDR3 DNA: TGCGCCAGCAGCTTGGCCCCGGGACTCGAAACCTACGAGCAGTACTTC
CDR3 protein: CASSLAPGLETYEQYF

CDR3 length: 15
clone size: .
D gene: TRBD1
J gene: TRBJ2-2
V gene: TRBV7-9
CDR3 DNA: TGTGCCAGCAGCTTACAGTCAGGGGGCCAGGAGGAGCTGTTTTTT
CDR3 protein: CASSLQSGGQEELFF

CDR3 length: 16
clone size: .
D gene: .
J gene: TRBJ2-3
V gene: TRBV7-9
CDR3 DNA: TGTGCCAGCAGCATTATGGGGGGAGAGGTCACAGATACGCAGTATTTT
CDR3 protein: CASSIMGGEVTDTQYF

CDR3 length: 15
clone size: once
D gene: TRBD1
J gene: TRBJ2-1
V gene: TRBV6-4
CDR3 DNA: TGTGCCAGCAGTCGACAGGGGGCTGACTACAATGAGCAGTTCTTC
CDR3 protein: CASSRQGADYNEQFF

CDR3 length: 15
clone size: .
D gene: .
J gene: TRBJ2-1
V gene: TRBV4-3
CDR3 DNA: TGCGCCAGCAGCCAAGATATTGGTCGGGTTTGGGAGCAGTTCTTC
CDR3 protein: CASSQDIGRVWEQFF

CDR3 length: 12
clone size: .
D gene: .
J gene: TRBJ1-1
V gene: TRBV13
CDR3 DNA: TGTGCCAGCCGCCCGGGGTTCGCTGAAGCTTTCTTT
CDR3 protein: CASRPGFAEAFF

CDR3 length: 15
clone size: .
D gene: .
J gene: TRBJ1-3
V gene: TRBV4-1
CDR3 DNA: TGCGCCAGCAGCCTTGGGACACCCGGGCGGAACACCATATATTTT
CDR3 protein: CASSLGTPGRNTIYF